This T cell receptor beta chain was captured in a study of T cell clones after liver transplantation. Study details: Immunosuppression withdrawal was tried within 2 years after liver transplantation in this trial.

The CDR3 is 16 amino acids. In germline, CDR1 is SGHTA, CDR2 FQGNSA. The ends were cut back, 5 bases at V and 1 base at J, with 15 bases in the middle. This table comes from immunoSEQ multiplex PCR, and its TCRdb copy is limited to in-frame clones, with some not included. Of 85,000 to 110,000 clones detected, 80% to 90% appear once; the ten largest clones hold approximately 3%. The source is a human patient who received a liver transplant. Some T cells may trace back to the graft donor. Sequences were derived from CD4+ T cells from blood, sampled roughly 50 months after liver transplant. The rearrangement joins TRBV7-2 to TRBJ1-5; a possible D gene is TRBD1 (5 bases). The CDR3 DNA reads TGTGCCAGCAGCACAAGCGGGGGGGAAAGCAATCAGCCCCAGCATTTT. This gives the protein CASSTSGGESNQPQHF.